This paragraph reports one TCR beta chain. The protocol was immunoSEQ multiplex PCR, while the TCRdb copy is restricted to in-frame clones and leaves out a portion. The sample yields about 100,000 clones, around 90% seen once. This sample stems from a study of blood T cell repertoires in COVID-19. Germline CDR1 and CDR2: SGDLS and YYNGEE. The CDR3 consists of 14 residues. V lost 7 bases and J lost 2, with 16 bases in between. The TCR sequence derives from a woman aged 60-70 years with acute or convalescent COVID-19. V is TRBV9 and J is TRBJ2-7; a weak D match, TRBD2 (6 bases). The sample comprised peripheral blood. The CDR3 loop reads CASSNGGFPYEQYF. Here the CDR3 DNA reads TGTGCCAGCTCCAATGGGGGGTTCCCCTACGAGCAGTACTTC. The full variable domain, completed using reference TRBV9 and TRBJ2-7, is DSGVTQTPKHLITATGQRVTLRCSPRSGDLSVYWYQQSLDQGLQFLIQYYNGEERAKGNILERFSAQQFPDLHSELNLSSLELGDSALYFCASSNGGFPYEQYFGPGTRLTVT.